This T cell receptor beta chain appears in the sequencing data of a study of Graves' ophthalmopathy and Graves' hyperthyroidism. Clinical symptoms and serum thyroxine were used for diagnosis; TRAb, thyroid ultrasound and orbital computed tomography were also relied on. This clonotype was seen ten or more times. Antigen specificity is unknown. Germline V gives CDR1 SGHAT, CDR2 FQNNGV. The CDR3 covers 14 residues. V dropped 1 base and J dropped 3 bases, with 10 bases sitting between them. The study, taken as a whole, reports: Detection in blood was also observed for most expanded thyroid clonotypes above 0.001 frequency. Ophthalmopathy cases were distinguished from stable hyperthyroidism by a 13-signature model, reaching about 91% sensitivity and around 80% specificity.

RNA transcripts provided the template for amplifying TCR beta CDR3 regions. Amplification began with first-round RT-PCR using HTBI primers, then second-round multiplex PCR was performed. A single record per CDR3 protein comes from TCRdb applying MiXCR to the multiplex PCR reads. This sample yields roughly 400,000 distinct CDR3 sequences, of which about a sixth are seen a single time; roughly 2.4% belongs to the top ten. The genes are TRBV11-2 and TRBJ2-7; possibly TRBD1 for D (6 bases). This TCR was recovered from an adult woman with stable Graves' hyperthyroidism. The source material was peripheral blood. The CDR3, as DNA: TGTGCCAGCAGCTTAGCGACAGGCTACTACGAGCAGTACTTC. Translated, it gives CASSLATGYYEQYF.